This TCR beta chain came from a study of T-cell memory formation after mild COVID-19. The CDR3 runs 19 residues. Germline-derived CDR1 and CDR2 are DFQATT and SNEGSKA (reference sequence). V shed 6 bases and J 5 bases; nucleotides not matched to a gene: 23. Amplification by 5'RACE using constant-segment primers produced TCR alpha and TCR beta cDNA libraries that carried sample barcodes and UMIs. Each CDR3 protein is one row after TCRdb ran MiXCR on the 5' RACE reads. The sample shows about 260,000 distinct CDR3 sequences, roughly 15% of them seen only once. Material: PBMCs or a T cell subset sorted from them (not recorded which). The chain is built from TRBV20-1 and TRBJ2-3; TRBD2 matches at 10 bases. This clonotype originated in a man younger than 35 who had mild COVID-19 (a few samples of this study predate the infection). Cell type and time point are not known. This CDR3 is CSAPAGAGGLKVMGDTQYF. The CDR3 DNA is TGCAGTGCACCGGCGGGAGCGGGGGGGCTTAAGGTTATGGGAGATACGCAGTATTTT.